The 10 T cell receptor beta chains listed next were all sequenced from one sample in a study of cytomegalovirus exposure and HLA in healthy donors. PCR was performed using 60 Vbeta and 13 Jbeta primers. Only in-frame clones appear in the TCRdb table, and some are missing; sequencing was by immunoSEQ multiplex PCR. The table lists more than 95,000 clones, 65% to 75% of them singletons, with under 3% in the top ten. The sequencing input was PBMCs. Every receptor here comes from a female donor in good health and CMV-seropositive.

This sequence joins TRBV25-1 and TRBJ2-1; 8 bases agree with TRBD1. Looked up from germline, CDR1 is MGHDK and CDR2 is SYGVNS. J lost 6 bases, V lost 6 bases, and 10 bases had no gene match. The CDR3 contains 15 residues. The CDR3 region has the DNA TGTGCCAGCAGCCATACAGGGGGTCTGTTCAATGAGCAGTTCTTC. Amino acids: CASSHTGGLFNEQFF. The full variable domain, completed using reference TRBV25-1 and TRBJ2-1, is EADIYQTPRYLVIGTGKKITLECSQTMGHDKMYWYQQDPGMELHLIHYSYGVNSTEKGDLSSESTVSRIRTEHFPLTLESARPSHTSQYLCASSHTGGLFNEQFFGPGTRLTVL.

This sequence joins TRBV2 and TRBJ2-2, with 9 bases identical to TRBD1. Germline CDR1 is SNHLY and CDR2 is FYNNEI. The CDR3 runs to 14 residues. Trimming removed 5 bases from V and 6 bases from J; junction bases left unmatched: 4. Here the CDR3 reads CASSWGQGPGELFF. CDR3 sequence (DNA): TGTGCCAGCAGTTGGGGACAGGGTCCCGGGGAGCTGTTTTTT.

For the CDR3, the DNA is TGTGCCAGCAGCTTCGACTCCACCTTGGAGCAGTTCTTC. Translating gives CASSFDSTLEQFF. V and J are TRBV7-2 and TRBJ2-1; no reliable D call. The CDR3 runs to 13 residues. CDR1 is SGHTA and CDR2 is FQGNSA in the germline V gene. V dropped 3 bases and J dropped 10 bases, with 13 bases sitting between them.

This sequence joins TRBV14 and TRBJ2-1, with TRBD1 matching over 7 bases. CDR3 length: 13 residues. Germline CDR1 is SGHDN and CDR2 is FVKESK. V gave up 3 bases and J gave up 12 bases; unmatched junction bases: 8. The CDR3 sequence: CASSQYRGWAQFF. CDR3 in DNA: TGTGCCAGCAGCCAGTACAGGGGCTGGGCGCAGTTCTTC.

V is TRBV25-1 and J is TRBJ2-7; D may be TRBD1 (5 bases). Trimming stripped 6 bases from V and 2 bases from J, with 11 bases between. The CDR3 is made up of 13 amino acids. The germline V gene has CDR1 MGHDK and CDR2 SYGVNS. CDR3 sequence: CASSDRFPYEQYF. CDR3 sequence (DNA): TGTGCCAGCAGCGACAGATTCCCCTACGAGCAGTACTTC.

The chain links TRBV7-2 to TRBJ2-7; D perhaps matches TRBD1 (6 bases). Trimming stripped 5 bases from V and 2 bases from J, with 10 bases between. The CDR3 sequence is 13 residues long. Per the germline V gene, CDR1 is SGHTA and CDR2 is FQGNSA. CDR3 residues: CASSPDRTYEQYF. The DNA for the CDR3 is TGTGCCAGCAGCCCGGACAGAACCTACGAGCAGTACTTC.

Only one count was recorded for this clone. This chain uses TRBV9 with TRBJ2-3; D unresolved. V lost 0 bases and J lost 4, with 9 bases in between. Germline CDR1 SGDLS, CDR2 YYNGEE. The CDR3 length is 14 residues. The CDR3 protein is CASSVVWASDTQYF. In DNA form, the CDR3 reads TGTGCCAGCAGCGTAGTTTGGGCATCAGATACGCAGTATTTT.

This clone has more than one count but fewer than ten. This chain joins TRBV29-1 and TRBJ2-2, with D possibly matching TRBD1 (6 bases). There are 16 residues in the CDR3. V was pared by 1 base and J by 1 base, with 13 bases between. Germline V gene data show CDR1 as SQVTM and CDR2 as ANQGSEA. In DNA, the CDR3 is TGCAGCGTTGAAGGAGGCGCGACAGGGAACACCGGGGAGCTGTTTTTT. Its protein product is CSVEGGATGNTGELFF.

The V and J genes are TRBV5-5 and TRBJ1-4; D not resolved. V lost 1 base and J lost 7, with 8 bases in between. The CDR3 consists of 13 residues. The germline gives CDR1 SGHKS, CDR2 YYEKEE (reference sequence). The CDR3 reads CASSLLAVEKLFF. Here the CDR3 DNA reads TGTGCCAGCAGCTTGTTGGCAGTTGAAAAACTGTTTTTT.

This chain uses TRBV5-1 with TRBJ1-2, with D possibly TRBD1 on 5 matching bases. The V gene's germline CDR1 is SGHRS and CDR2 YFSETQ. V was clipped by 0 bases and J by 7 bases, with 10 bases between them. There are 13 residues in the CDR3. In nucleotides, the CDR3 is TGCGCCAGCAGCTTGGCCTACAGGTCTGGCTACACCTTC. Amino acid sequence: CASSLAYRSGYTF.